The T cell receptor beta chain under discussion was sequenced for a study of cytomegalovirus exposure and HLA in healthy donors. With 5 bases clipped from V and 5 bases from J, the junction kept 8 bases outside the gene matches. CDR3 length equals 14 residues. The germline gives CDR1 GTSNPN, CDR2 SVGIG (reference sequence). The PCR contained 60 Vbeta and 13 Jbeta primers. Some clones are missing from TCRdb's copy, which holds only in-frame ones; the method was immunoSEQ multiplex PCR. The sample has about 280,000 clones, approximately 90% seen once. This clone was counted between two and nine times. The chain has TRBV30 and TRBJ1-1, with 10 positions matching TRBD1. The receptor was derived from a woman between 18 and 30 years old in good health and CMV-seronegative. The sample taken for sequencing was PBMCs. DNA of the CDR3: TGTGCCTGGGGGACAGGGGTAGTGGGGACTGAAGCTTTCTTT. Its protein is CAWGTGVVGTEAFF.